This T cell receptor (beta chain) was profiled in a study of cytomegalovirus exposure and HLA in healthy donors (TCRdb year 2017). Study-level background: In an earlier analysis of under 750 of the donors, approximately 300 Gb of sequence data and roughly 100 million unique TCR beta sequences from about 179 million T cells were reported. An early release covering roughly 640 HLA-typed donors comprised approximately 290 gigabases of sequencing data and tens of millions of unique TCR sequences. The genetic ancestry cluster associated with self-reported Caucasian donors included 70% to 85% of the 300 to 450 genotyped donors. The study aimed to test whether cataloging public T cell receptors could reveal signatures of past pathogen exposure. The study profiled the T cell repertoires of 550 to 700 subjects by immunosequencing and related them to cytomegalovirus serostatus. Besides the first cohort of about 730 subjects, a separate validation cohort made up of 90 to 150 different subjects was used. To predict cytomegalovirus infection status, the study combined high-throughput TCR immunosequencing, statistical association of individual TCRs with disease status, and machine learning. A later analysis re-examined previously published TCR beta repertoires from several hundred donors and added high-resolution HLA genotyping to investigate patterns of TCR occurrence. The later analysis used no new phenotypic data to find candidate immune exposures, relying instead on TCR beta sequences and their occurrence across donors. An earlier analysis of approximately 500 of the donors applied high-throughput TCR beta sequencing to assess whether each TCR beta V gene segment acted as functional or pseudogenic. Donor age, sex, ethnicity and CMV serostatus were collected together with the repertoire data. A later genetic analysis took genome-wide SNP genotypes for about three fifths of the 666 donors and used that subset as a discovery cohort. All discovery cohort repertoires had been generated using a single sequencing platform. Both class I and class II loci were covered by HLA typing, at four-digit resolution. Typing coverage varied by locus: about 629-630 donors for A, B, C, DRB1 and DQB1; roughly 560 for DQA1; more than 600 for DPA1; approximately 450 for DPB1. Roughly five DR-DQ haplotypes were treated as single units for association and clustering because of strong linkage in the cohort. Among 398 genotyped donors of the cohort, an average of about 240,000 unique TCR beta nucleotide sequences were sequenced per donor, 15% to 20% of them non-productive. Here is what the overall study found, with its caveats: Most TCR sequences were seen in very few donors, while some public TCRs were found in many individuals. The study gave a list of 150 to 200 TCR beta chains associated with cytomegalovirus. A cluster of highly shared sequence variants was judged likely to represent a technical artifact of the sequencing pipeline. Correlated functional status among segregating V segments might be attributable to linkage disequilibrium, but an unknown experimental factor could not be ruled out. In a later analysis, the rate of TCR association differed among HLA loci, with DRB1 alleles having the most associated TCRs and HLA-C alleles having the fewest. The presence/absence analyses assumed that sequencing depth was roughly uniform across donors, and that assumption may not be true. In an earlier analysis of approximately 590 of the donors, most TCR beta V segments appeared in productive rearrangements about 87% or about 30% of the time, broadly matching IMGT annotations. Because counts were too low, around 18 rarely observed V segments, including chromosome 9 orphons, were left out of the earlier analysis of roughly 600 of the donors. A later genetic analysis reported fewer N-insertions in productive TCRs among donors in an Asian-associated ancestry cluster than the roughly 690-donor mean. This cohort had only TCR beta chains sequenced, and the lack of alpha or paired-chain data limited which features could be detected. In a later analysis, most CMV-associated TCR beta chains were found to appear HLA-restricted, with HLA associations seemingly driven largely by CMV exposure. In both the original and validation cohorts, the classifier was reported to diagnose cytomegalovirus status with high specificity and sensitivity. The authors suggested that the approach could potentially be generalized to other disease states and immunological phenotypes. According to a later analysis, parvovirus B19, influenza, CMV and Epstein-Barr virus appeared linked to several top co-occurrence clusters. A later analysis associated 16,951 TCR beta sequences with specific HLA alleles at a false discovery rate of 0.05. Because the 87-base-pair reads could not distinguish some IMGT-functional V segments, including TRBV6-2 and TRBV6-3, those segments were excluded. When HLA alleles, especially DR and DQ, strongly co-occurred, attributing TCR associations to individual alleles was difficult. In vitro tests confirmed that three of the cytomegalovirus-associated TCR beta chains recognize cytomegalovirus antigens. In a later genetic analysis, a missense DCLRE1C variant was associated with V-gene and J-gene trimming of TCR beta chains, and the association was replicated in an independent cohort. In a later analysis, HLA-associated TCR beta chains showed more clonal expansion and lower generation probabilities than non-associated chains that were equally common. Because HLA typing was unavailable for some donors at each locus, only the typed subset was used in association tests. A further reported finding was that TCR beta sequences accurately predicted the HLA-A and HLA-B alleles for most subjects in the first cohort. CMV serostatus was the only immune exposure information available for the cohort.

Reading the germline V gene gives CDR1 SGHVS and CDR2 FQNEAQ. The CDR3, from cysteine to phenylalanine, totals 14 residues. The CDR3 DNA has 42 bases and is translated from base 1. The germline ends are 16 bases apart after V is trimmed by 5 bases and J by 7 bases. Concerning this clone: Its specific antigen is unknown. The record has no base qualities; no much larger clone is one base away. The sample has other DNA sequences that encode this CDR3 too.

The cohort consisted of fewer than 700 healthy bone marrow donors. Cohort members were all nominally healthy when sampled, although unrecorded immune exposures were likely present. The donor tested CMV seronegative, placing the donor among the 350 to 400 seronegative members of the cohort. A peripheral blood sample was collected from each donor, and TCR beta sequencing was performed on peripheral blood mononuclear cells. Genomic DNA extraction from the blood cell samples was performed with the Qiagen DNeasy Blood Extraction Kit. Libraries were constructed by the immunoSEQ multiplex PCR assay. A mixture of 60 forward primers for TCR Vbeta segments and 13 reverse primers for TCR Jbeta segments was used in the multiplex PCR. The CDR3 region of rearranged TCR beta genes was amplified from genomic DNA by a multiplex PCR assay. Amplified TCR beta libraries were sequenced as 87-base-pair reads on the Illumina HiSeq System. In the paper's pipeline: A later analysis tallied tens of millions of unique TCR beta chains across the 650 to 750 repertoires, and about 12 million of those chains were shared by two or more donors. Raw reads were error-corrected and collapsed into unique sequences with a nearest-neighbor algorithm that merged closely related sequences to remove PCR and sequencing errors. To assign V, D and J gene segments, CDR3 sequences were aligned to IMGT reference sequences. For a sequence to be retained, a match of at least six nucleotides was required to both a V gene segment and a J gene segment. A rearrangement was called productive if the CDR3 had no stop codons and remained in frame with V and J, and every other rearrangement was called non-productive. Following IMGT convention, CDR3 was defined as the stretch from the second conserved V-encoded cysteine up to the conserved J-encoded phenylalanine. Sequences without an unambiguous match to a single V gene segment were excluded from the earlier analysis of about 600 of the donors. In an earlier analysis of 450 to 750 of the donors, a V segment was called functional when productive rearrangements were above 56.7%, and segregating when the standard deviation between donors exceeded 5%. A statistical classification framework was built for diagnosing cytomegalovirus status from the catalog of TCR beta chain sequences. V and J gene assignment, in a later analysis, came from comparing TCR nucleotide sequences with IMGT/GENE-DB human TR gene sequences. In a later analysis, CDR3 sequences and most-parsimonious VDJ recombination scenarios were assigned using the TCRdist pipeline. In a later analysis, every TCR beta chain was defined by the combination of its CDR3 amino acid sequence and its V-gene family, and reads without a unique V-gene family were dropped. As a way to deal with suspected cross-contamination and a sequencing artifact, a later analysis dropped 592 nucleotide sequences that were highly shared and had low generation probability. A later analysis calculated a clonal expansion index for each public chain from normalized within-repertoire ranks of inferred template counts. In a later analysis, generation probabilities were computed with a VDJ recombination model fitted to out-of-frame rearrangements, and the resulting probabilities were checked against IGoR. Hypergeometric tests were used in a later analysis to score TCR-TCR, TCR-HLA and TCR-CMV co-occurrence, with a repertoire-size bias correction applied to the TCR pairs. False discovery rates were estimated in a later analysis by permuting HLA or CMV assignments 20 times. In a later analysis, co-occurring TCRs were grouped using DBSCAN, and TCRdist sequence similarity was added for clustering within HLA-allele-positive subsets. Repertoires with fewer than 30,000 or more than 120,000 public chains were left out of co-occurrence clustering, as were four to six repertoires with anomalous nucleotide sharing. TCRdb took over this immuneACCESS table, retaining in-frame rearrangements with V and J assigned. Such tables are incomplete; in checked studies, under half of the missing clones stem from an unresolved V gene, and the remainder is unexplained. V and J calls and clone size are those listed in that table; D and trimming were worked out from the DNA. The sample data list approximately 180,000 clones, and around 81% of these were observed just once. The ten biggest clones cover more than 1.5% of the sample.

The material sequenced was PBMCs. The chain is assembled from TRBV7-8 and TRBJ2-3, with TRBD1 as a weak D call on 5 bases. This TCR came from a man aged 18 to 30 in good health and CMV-seronegative. The DNA reads as follows: TGTGCCAGCAGCCCCGTGCAGGGTCGGAATACGCAGTATTTT. Its translation is CASSPVQGRNTQYF.